This is a list of T cell receptor beta chains from one sample in a study of multiple sclerosis patients with progressive multifocal leukoencephalopathy. Generated by immunoSEQ multiplex PCR, the TCRdb table keeps only in-frame clones and is missing some. Of roughly 28,000 clones listed, more than 75% are singletons. Source material: PBMCs. Receptor source: a human donor with multiple sclerosis. CDR3s include the opening cysteine and the closing phenylalanine or tryptophan. Each record gives: V gene, J gene, D gene, clone size, CDR3 DNA, CDR3 protein. The D gene is left open where the match is weak. Clone sizes are given selectively: once, few, many, or a class where the clone is expanded.

>TRBV5-4|TRBJ1-6|-|-
TGTGCCAGCAGCTCTAGACAGATCTTAAGCTCCTATAATTCACCCCTCCACTTT
CASSSRQILSSYNSPLHF
>TRBV18|TRBJ2-1|-|-
TGTGCCAGCTCACCACAGGGGTACAATGAGCAGTTCTTC
CASSPQGYNEQFF
>TRBV19|TRBJ2-3|TRBD1|once
TGTGCCAGTAGTCTTGGACAGGGAATATTGGATACGCAGTATTTT
CASSLGQGILDTQYF
>TRBV2|TRBJ2-3|TRBD2|-
TGTGCCAGCAGTGGACTAGCGGGGGGGCGCACAGATACGCAGTATTTT
CASSGLAGGRTDTQYF
>TRBV9|TRBJ2-7|-|once
TGTGCCAGCAGCTCCCACCCGGGGACTGATTCCTACGAGCAGTACTTC
CASSSHPGTDSYEQYF
>TRBV5-1|TRBJ2-5|-|-
TGCGCCAGCACTGGAACTAGCCAAGAGACCCAGTACTTC
CASTGTSQETQYF
>TRBV6-6|TRBJ1-1|-|-
TGTGCCAGCAGCCGCTCTGGCGTCGTTGAAGCTTTCTTT
CASSRSGVVEAFF
>TRBV18|TRBJ2-1|-|-
TGTGCCAGCTCACCAACGAATGAGCAGTTCTTC
CASSPTNEQFF
>TRBV9|TRBJ1-1|-|-
TGTGCCAGCAGCGTAGCAATGACCGGTAGGTCTGAAGCTTTCTTT
CASSVAMTGRSEAFF
>TRBV11-2|TRBJ2-6|-|-
TGTGCCAGCAGCGCGCCGGGACGATCATCTGGGGCCAACGTCCTGACTTTC
CASSAPGRSSGANVLTF
>TRBV6-4|TRBJ2-2|-|-
TGTGCCAGCAGTGACTCTGCCCGGGTCAGCACGCGCACCGGGGAGCTGTTTTTT
CASSDSARVSTRTGELFF
>TRBV18|TRBJ1-1|-|-
TGTGCCAGCTCACCAAAGGGAAGCACTGAAGCTTTCTTT
CASSPKGSTEAFF
>TRBV6-5|TRBJ1-4|TRBD1|-
TGTGCCAGCAGTTACGGTGGTCAGGGGGGTGAAGAACTGTTTTTT
CASSYGGQGGEELFF
>TRBV15|TRBJ1-4|-|-
TGTGCCACCAGCAGAGATATAGGGGCCCCCGCAACTAATGAAAAACTGTTTTTT
CATSRDIGAPATNEKLFF
>TRBV7-8|TRBJ1-5|-|-
TGTGCCAGCAGCTTATTCTTTGGGGAGAGTCAGCCCCAGCATTTT
CASSLFFGESQPQHF
>TRBV18|TRBJ1-3|-|-
TGTGCCAGCTCACCTGCCCACAGCTCTGGAAACACCATATATTTT
CASSPAHSSGNTIYF
>TRBV4-3|TRBJ1-2|-|-
TGCGCCAGCAGCCAAGATTGGAAAAACGTGGGGGACTATGGCTACACCTTC
CASSQDWKNVGDYGYTF
>TRBV2|TRBJ2-6|-|-
TGTGCCGTAGGTCCAGGGGACTTATCTGGGGCCAACGTCCTGACTTTC
CAVGPGDLSGANVLTF
>TRBV7-3|TRBJ1-1|TRBD1|-
TGTGCCAGCAGGTTAATGCAGGGGGGCGTAAACACTGAAGCTTTCTTT
CASRLMQGGVNTEAFF
>TRBV25-1|TRBJ1-4|-|-
TGTGCCAGCAGTGTTCCGGGACCAGCCTCGGAAAAACTGTTTTTT
CASSVPGPASEKLFF
>TRBV5-8|TRBJ1-5|-|once
TGTGCCAGCAGCTGGGGCCCCAATGGGGGCAATCAGCCCCAGCATTTT
CASSWGPNGGNQPQHF
>TRBV19|TRBJ1-6|-|-
TGTGCCAGTAGTATCGGGGCAGGAAGGGACTCACCCCTCCACTTT
CASSIGAGRDSPLHF
>TRBV4-2|TRBJ2-1|-|-
TGTGCCAGCAGCCCCCGCGACTCTTCCAATGAGCAGTTCTTC
CASSPRDSSNEQFF
>TRBV5-1|TRBJ2-1|-|-
TGCGCCAGCAGCGCCAATACAGGGTTAAATGAGCAGTTCTTC
CASSANTGLNEQFF
>TRBV27|TRBJ2-5|-|-
TGTGCCAGCAGTTTTAACGGCCGTGGGGAGACCCAGTACTTC
CASSFNGRGETQYF
>TRBV4-3|TRBJ2-6|-|-
TGCGCCAGCAGCCTAGCGGCCCAGGGTGGGGCCAACGTCCTGACTTTC
CASSLAAQGGANVLTF
>TRBV4-1|TRBJ1-3|-|-
TGCGCCAGCAGCCAACAGGCAGCCCCTGGAAACACCATATATTTT
CASSQQAAPGNTIYF
>TRBV4-3|TRBJ1-3|-|-
TGCGCCAGCAGCCAAGATCGTGGGGGTTGGAACACCATATATTTT
CASSQDRGGWNTIYF
>TRBV18|TRBJ1-1|-|-
TGTGCCAGCTCACCACCCCTAATCAACACTGAAGCTTTCTTT
CASSPPLINTEAFF
>TRBV7-9|TRBJ1-2|-|-
TGTGCCAGCAGCTTACAGGATAACTATGGCTACACCTTC
CASSLQDNYGYTF
>TRBV20-1|TRBJ2-7|TRBD1|-
TGCAGTGCGTCGACAGGGGGCGAGCAGTACTTC
CSASTGGEQYF
>TRBV6-5|TRBJ2-5|TRBD1|-
TGTGCCAGTAGGACAGGGGTGGGCCAAGAGACCCAGTACTTC
CASRTGVGQETQYF
>TRBV11-2|TRBJ1-2|-|-
TGTGCCAGCAGCTCCGACCTTAACTATGGCTACACCTTC
CASSSDLNYGYTF
>TRBV21-1|TRBJ2-7|-|once
TGTGCCAGCAGCAAATCTACCGGGACTAGCGCCTCTAATCACCGCTACGAGCAGTACTTC
CASSKSTGTSASNHRYEQYF
>TRBV12-2|TRBJ2-1|-|-
TGTGCAAGTCGCTTCTACAATGAGCAGTTCTTC
CASRFYNEQFF
>TRBV7-9|TRBJ1-1|-|-
TGTGCCAGCAGCCCCATTAGCGCTGAAGCTTTCTTT
CASSPISAEAFF
>TRBV9|TRBJ2-2|-|-
TGTGCCAGCAGCGTAGGCGGGGAGCTGTTTTTT
CASSVGGELFF
>TRBV4-3|TRBJ2-7|-|few
TGCGCCAGCAGCCAAGATTACACCTCCTACGAGCAGTACTTC
CASSQDYTSYEQYF
>TRBV5-6|TRBJ2-3|-|-
TGTGCCAGCAGCTGGGGGTACACAGATACGCAGTATTTT
CASSWGYTDTQYF
>TRBV18|TRBJ2-3|-|-
TGTGCCAGCTCGCCTGGGGGCACAGATACGCAGTATTTT
CASSPGGTDTQYF
>TRBV2|TRBJ2-4|-|-
TGTGCCAGCAGTGATTGGGGGGACAAAAACATTCAGTACTTC
CASSDWGDKNIQYF
>TRBV5-4|TRBJ1-1|TRBD1|-
TGTGCCAGCAGCTTGGGGGGACAGGCGAACACTGAAGCTTTCTTT
CASSLGGQANTEAFF
>TRBV4-1|TRBJ2-2|TRBD1|once
TGCGCCAGCAGCTCCTACTTATCACAGGGGTTGGGCGGGGAGCTGTTTTTT
CASSSYLSQGLGGELFF
>TRBV6-5|TRBJ2-7|-|once
TGTGCCAGCAGGCAACAGGATTATGCCTCCTACGAGCAGTACTTC
CASRQQDYASYEQYF
>TRBV27|TRBJ2-7|TRBD2|-
TGTGCCAGCAGTTTAAGTTACGGCGGGGGGGCGGGGGAGCAGTACTTC
CASSLSYGGGAGEQYF
>TRBV7-2|TRBJ2-3|-|-
TGTGCCAGCAGCTCGGATGTACTAGGTCCGACAGATACGCAGTATTTT
CASSSDVLGPTDTQYF
>TRBV15|TRBJ2-7|-|-
TGTGCCACCAGCAGCTTAGGGGGTACCTACGAGCAGTACTTC
CATSSLGGTYEQYF
>TRBV6-5|TRBJ2-7|-|-
TGTGCCAGCATCCCCCGGGACAACTCCTACGAGCAGTACTTC
CASIPRDNSYEQYF
>TRBV6-5|TRBJ1-5|-|-
TGTGCCAGCAGTTACGCGGCAGGGTACAATCAGCCCCAGCATTTT
CASSYAAGYNQPQHF
>TRBV29-1|TRBJ2-1|TRBD2|-
TGCAGCGTTTCGATCGGGGACTACCTTTACAATGAGCAGTTCTTC
CSVSIGDYLYNEQFF
>TRBV7-9|TRBJ1-1|TRBD1|-
TGTGCGGCCCCAGCAGGGGGAGCGAACACTGAAGCTTTCTTT
CAAPAGGANTEAFF